This TCR beta chain is drawn from a study of PD-1 blockade in classical Hodgkin lymphoma (dated by TCRdb to 2019 to 2021). General notes on the study: Nivolumab dosing was 3 mg/kg intravenously every 2 weeks, continuing until either disease progression or unacceptable toxicity. To define a peripheral blood immune signature of response to PD-1 blockade in classical Hodgkin lymphoma, the study combined TCR beta sequencing with CyTOF.

The Qiagen DNeasy kit was used to extract genomic DNA from unsorted PBMCs and from the negatively selected CD4+ and CD8+ fractions. Using primers that anneal to V and J segments, immunoSEQ multiplex PCR amplified the TCR beta CDR3 regions. Amplification bias was minimized using a synthetic immune receptor repertoire, and residual bias was removed computationally after sequencing. The original pipeline was this. Custom Python scripts were used to quantify repertoire diversity as the Shannon entropy index. The unsorted, CD4+ and CD8+ repertoires were each analyzed separately, with the exception of combined analyses, where CD4+ and CD8+ sequences were merged in silico. A clone was considered expanded if an increase in frequency of at least 2-fold after treatment relative to C1D1 was found, and a pseudocount of 0.5 was applied to clones undetected at baseline. Singleton clones were defined as clones with 0 or 1 copy at C1D1, and non-singleton clones were defined as clones with 2 or more copies. By matching protein sequences in sorted samples from the same patient, clones expanded in unsorted samples were annotated as CD4+, CD8+ or unknown. Diversity changes from C1D1 to C4D1 were tested in paired samples using Wilcoxon tests. TCRdb carries this immuneACCESS record with in-frame sequences only. Its versions omit some clonotypes, under half of them owing to an unresolved V gene in the studies checked, with the rest unexplained. For V, J and clone size, that table is used; D and trimming come from the DNA. The sample table records tens of thousands of clones; 80% to 90% of these occur just once. The ten largest clones represent 15% of the sample.

Comment on this clone: Its antigen specificity is not known. No base-level quality is on record; no much larger clone is a single base apart.

The V end loses 1 base and the J end loses 5 bases, and a stretch of 12 bases separates them. Taken from the germline V gene, the CDR1 and CDR2 loops are SGHTA and FQGNSA. The CDR3 measures 15 amino acids from cysteine to phenylalanine. CDR3 DNA only is kept here, 45 bases in frame from base 1. The sample's time point, from its label and the paper: cycle 1 day 1 (C1D1), immediately before nivolumab initiation. Relapse after autologous stem cell transplantation had occurred in all trial patients, and cohorts A, B and C were distinguished by prior brentuximab vedotin exposure. The trial cohort included fewer than 60 patients with relapsed/refractory classical Hodgkin lymphoma, and each patient had a best overall response of complete response, partial response or progressive disease. In the multi-cohort phase II CheckMate 205 trial, trial patients received single-agent nivolumab. Best overall response was determined by an independent review committee according to the 2007 International Working Group response criteria. PBMCs from the trial were collected at three points: immediately before nivolumab initiation (C1D1), and during therapy at cycle 2 day 1 and cycle 4 day 1. Peripheral blood was collected in 8 mL Vacutainer Cell Preparation Tubes, from which PBMCs were isolated by centrifugation and then cryopreserved.

General findings and caveats noted by the study authors: Baseline TCR diversity was reported to be lower in newly diagnosed patients than in healthy donors, and even lower in relapsed/refractory patients. The study covered only a single clinical trial cohort, and the causes of the repertoire differences, possibly disease activity or prior therapy, were still not defined. Trial patients achieving complete response had baseline diversity similar to newly diagnosed patients, whereas partial responders and progressors had significantly lower diversity. Lower diversity was seen in patients whose nivolumab began less than 1 year after ASCT, and these patients were left out of later analyses so that immune reconstitution would not confound the results. CD4+ but not CD8+ TCR diversity rose significantly by C4D1 (p=0.0027 vs p=0.16), most apparent in complete responders (p=0.02).

The receptor's source is a human donor with classical Hodgkin lymphoma. Recombination linked TRBV7-2 to TRBJ2-1, and TRBD1 may be the D gene, going by 6 matching bases. The specimen comprised peripheral blood mononuclear cells (PBMCs), sampled at baseline. The DNA is as follows: TGTGCCAGCAGCTTAGAAAGGGGGAGTAACAATGAGCAGTTCTTC. It encodes CASSLERGSNNEQFF.